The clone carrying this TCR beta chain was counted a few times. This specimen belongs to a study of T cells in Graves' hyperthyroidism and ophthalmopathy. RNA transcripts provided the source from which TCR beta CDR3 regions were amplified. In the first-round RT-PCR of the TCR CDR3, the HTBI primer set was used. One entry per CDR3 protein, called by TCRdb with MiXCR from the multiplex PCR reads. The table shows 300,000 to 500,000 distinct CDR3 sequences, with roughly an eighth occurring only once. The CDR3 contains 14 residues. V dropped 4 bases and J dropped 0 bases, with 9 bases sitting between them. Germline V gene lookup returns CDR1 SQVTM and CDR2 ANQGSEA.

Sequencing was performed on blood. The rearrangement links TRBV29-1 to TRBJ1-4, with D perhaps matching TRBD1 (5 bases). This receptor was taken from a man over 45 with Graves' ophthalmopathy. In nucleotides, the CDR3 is TGCAGCGTTGGGACAACCGCAACTAATGAAAAACTGTTTTTT. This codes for CSVGTTATNEKLFF.